The next 14 T cell receptor beta chains were all read from a single sample in a study of T cells expressing NK-cell markers. No DNA is given; TCRdb re-called the 5' RACE reads and lists each CDR3 protein once. The ten top clones account for 7.3%, within a sample of almost 450,000 distinct CDR3 sequences. Sequences were obtained from blood T cells: a sorted CD56 or NKG2C T cell subset, CD4+ or CD8+ T cells, or bulk PBMC T cells (not recorded which). The receptors were gathered from a woman between 18 and 70 years old in good health.

V and J are TRBV4-2 and TRBJ1-3; TCRdb names TRBD1, which stays unverified in the absence of DNA. The CDR3 is made up of 16 amino acids. Germline V gene data show CDR1 as LGHNA and CDR2 as YNFKEQ. CDR3 sequence: CASSHPQGARSDTIYF.

The rearrangement links TRBV3-1 to TRBJ1-2; the D gene TCRdb calls, TRBD1, cannot be checked with no DNA. The CDR3 sequence is 13 residues long. Germline assignment: CDR1 LGHDT and CDR2 YNNKEL (reference sequence). CDR3 amino acids: CASSRTGSDGYTF. Full variable domain (remainder filled in from reference TRBV3-1 and TRBJ1-2): DTAVSQTPKYLVTQMGNDKSIKCEQNLGHDTMYWYKQDSKKFLKIMFSYNNKELIINETVPNRFSPKSPDKAHLNLHINSLELGDSAVYFCASSRTGSDGYTFGSGTRLTVV.

The rearrangement uses TRBV20-1 and TRBJ1-1; TCRdb's D gene call, TRBD1, goes unchecked for lack of DNA. CDR3 length equals 16 residues. The germline V gene encodes CDR1 DFQATT and CDR2 SNEGSKA (reference sequence). The CDR3 protein is CSAREEVRGESTEAFF.

The chain uses TRBV12-3 or TRBV12-4 and TRBJ2-5; TCRdb selects TRBD2, and the lack of DNA leaves this call unchecked. The CDR3 has 16 residues. Here the CDR3 reads CASSLVRPAGVETQYF.

The chain is built from TRBV24-1 and TRBJ2-1; the TRBD1 assignment by TCRdb is unverifiable without DNA. This CDR3 has 17 amino acids. Germline V gene sequence: CDR1 KGHDR, CDR2 SFDVKD. This CDR3 reads CATSDPLGSNGGNEQFF.

This rearrangement joins TRBV20-1 to TRBJ1-6. The CDR3 consists of 12 residues. The germline V gene encodes CDR1 DFQATT and CDR2 SNEGSKA (reference sequence). The CDR3: CSATTSNSPLHF.

The chain uses TRBV6-2 or TRBV6-3 and TRBJ1-1. Germline V gives CDR1 MNHEY, CDR2 SVGEGT. This CDR3 spans 17 amino acids. The chain's CDR3 is CASSPGRATKGNTEAFF.

The chain employs TRBV3-1 and TRBJ1-2; lacking DNA, the TRBD1 call made by TCRdb goes unchecked. This CDR3 has 13 residues. Germline V gene lookup returns CDR1 LGHDT and CDR2 YNNKEL (reference sequence). The CDR3 sequence is CASSQEDNFGYTF.

The V call is TRBV24-1, the J call TRBJ2-7; the D call from TCRdb, TRBD2, cannot be confirmed without DNA. The V gene's germline CDR1 is KGHDR and CDR2 SFDVKD. The CDR3 extends over 11 amino acids. The CDR3 spells CLPRRHDEQYF.

The chain is built from TRBV7-2 and TRBJ1-1. This CDR3 has 15 amino acids. The germline gives CDR1 SGHTA, CDR2 FQGNSA. CDR3: CASSLARSANTEAFF. Variable domain in full (rest from reference TRBV7-2 and TRBJ1-1): GAGVSQSPSNKVTEKGKDVELRCDPISGHTALYWYRQSLGQGLEFLIYFQGNSAPDKSGLPSDRFSAERTGGSVSTLTIQRTQQEDSAVYLCASSLARSANTEAFFGQGTRLTVV.

The V and J genes are TRBV30 and TRBJ2-3; the TCRdb call, TRBD1, lacks DNA for checking. The germline V gene encodes CDR1 GTSNPN and CDR2 SVGIG (reference sequence). CDR3 length: 18 amino acids. The CDR3 here is CAWSGQARGGLASDTQYF. Full variable domain (remainder filled in from reference TRBV30 and TRBJ2-3): SQTIHQWPATLVQPVGSPLSLECTVEGTSNPNLYWYRQAAGRGLQLLFYSVGIGQISSEVPQNLSASRPQDRQFILSSKKLLLSDSGFYLCAWSGQARGGLASDTQYFGPGTRLTVL.

The chain is built from TRBV7-2 and TRBJ1-6; TCRdb selects TRBD1, and the lack of DNA leaves this call unchecked. Germline values: CDR1 SGHTA, CDR2 FQGNSA. CDR3 length: 17 amino acids. CDR3: CASSPYRDRASDSPLHF.

The gene calls are TRBV28 and TRBJ2-7; TCRdb calls TRBD2, which cannot be checked without DNA. CDR1 and CDR2 from the germline V gene are MDHEN and SYDVKM. CDR3 size: 18 residues. This CDR3 reads CASSSRTSGNTPSYEQYF. Drawing the rest from reference TRBV28 and TRBJ2-7, the complete variable domain is DVKVTQSSRYLVKRTGEKVFLECVQDMDHENMFWYRQDPGLGLRLIYFSYDVKMKEKGDIPEGYSVSREKKERFSLILESASTNQTSMYLCASSSRTSGNTPSYEQYFGPGTRLTVT.

The V gene is TRBV7-9, the J gene TRBJ1-1; TCRdb's assignment of TRBD1 cannot be checked, as there is no DNA. Germline V CDR1 and CDR2: SEHNR, FQNEAQ (reference sequence). CDR3 length equals 14 residues. CDR3 residues: CASSSTGGAAEAFF.